This T cell receptor beta chain was identified in a study of T-cell reconstitution after alpha-beta-depleted transplantation in children. Preparation of the TCRbeta library involved a method that used unique molecular identifiers. TCRdb re-analysed the PCR reads in MiXCR, keeping a single row per CDR3 protein. Here the sample spans approximately 420,000 distinct CDR3 sequences, 11% being singletons. This CDR3 spans 17 amino acids. V lost 3 bases, J lost 6 bases, and 11 bases stayed unmatched. The chain carries TRBV12-3 or TRBV12-4 and TRBJ2-1; the match to TRBD2 covers 10 bases. The TCR sequence derives from a human donor who donated a stem cell graft to a child with acute myeloid leukemia. Sequenced material: PBMCs from the stem cell graft donor, taken from the stem cell graft. The DNA for the CDR3 is TGTGCCAGCAGTTTCCGCACTAGCGGGGTAACGTTCAATGAGCAGTTCTTC. Encoded protein: CASSFRTSGVTFNEQFF.